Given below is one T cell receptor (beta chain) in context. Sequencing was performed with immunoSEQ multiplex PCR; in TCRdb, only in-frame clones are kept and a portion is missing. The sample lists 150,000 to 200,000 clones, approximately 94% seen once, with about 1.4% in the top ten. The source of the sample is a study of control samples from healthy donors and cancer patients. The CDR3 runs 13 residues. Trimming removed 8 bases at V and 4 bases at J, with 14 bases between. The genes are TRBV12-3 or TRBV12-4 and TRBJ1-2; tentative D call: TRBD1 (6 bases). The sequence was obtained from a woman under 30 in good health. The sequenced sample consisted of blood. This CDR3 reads CASAKGGPYGYTF. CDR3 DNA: TGTGCCAGCGCAAAGGGGGGTCCCTATGGCTACACCTTC.